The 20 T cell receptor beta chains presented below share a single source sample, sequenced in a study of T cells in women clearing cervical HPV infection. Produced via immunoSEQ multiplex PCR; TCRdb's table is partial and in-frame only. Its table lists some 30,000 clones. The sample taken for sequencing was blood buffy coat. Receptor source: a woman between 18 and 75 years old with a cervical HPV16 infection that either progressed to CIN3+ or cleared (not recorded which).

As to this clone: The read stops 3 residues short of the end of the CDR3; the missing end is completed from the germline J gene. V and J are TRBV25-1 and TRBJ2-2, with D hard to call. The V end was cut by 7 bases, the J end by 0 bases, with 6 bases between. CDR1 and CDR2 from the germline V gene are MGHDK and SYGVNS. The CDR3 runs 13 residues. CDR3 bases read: TGTGCCAGCAAAGGGCCGAACACCGGGGAG. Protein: CASKGPNTGE. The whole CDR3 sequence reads CASKGPNTGELFF.

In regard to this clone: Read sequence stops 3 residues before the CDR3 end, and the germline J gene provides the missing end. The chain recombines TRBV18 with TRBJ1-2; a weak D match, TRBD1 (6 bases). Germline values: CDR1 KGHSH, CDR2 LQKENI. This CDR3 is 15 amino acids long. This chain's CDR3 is CASSPRDTSTDTYTF. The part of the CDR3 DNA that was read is TGTGCCAGCTCACCCCGGGACACCAGCACAGATACC.

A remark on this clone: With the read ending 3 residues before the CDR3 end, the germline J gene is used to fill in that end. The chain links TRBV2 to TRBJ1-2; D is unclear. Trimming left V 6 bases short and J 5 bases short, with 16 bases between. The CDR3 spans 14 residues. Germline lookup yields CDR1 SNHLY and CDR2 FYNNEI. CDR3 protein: CASRYIDLQYGYTF. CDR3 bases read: TGTGCCAGCAGATATATTGACTTACAATATGGC.

The CDR3 protein is CASMTGSGSPLHF. The DNA read from the CDR3 is TGTGCCAGCATGACTGGGAGCGGTTCACCC. The rearrangement links TRBV5-6 to TRBJ1-6, with D unclear. The read stops 3 residues short of the end of the CDR3; the missing end is completed from the germline J gene. V lost 6 bases and J lost 9, with 13 bases in between. From germline, CDR1 is SGHDT and CDR2 YYEEEE. This CDR3 contains 13 residues.

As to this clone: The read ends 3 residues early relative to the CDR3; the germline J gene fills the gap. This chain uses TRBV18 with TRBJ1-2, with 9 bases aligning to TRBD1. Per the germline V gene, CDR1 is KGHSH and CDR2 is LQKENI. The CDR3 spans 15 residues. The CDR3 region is CASSAAGTGIHDYTF. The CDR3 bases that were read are TGTGCCAGCTCAGCAGCCGGGACAGGGATCCACGAC.

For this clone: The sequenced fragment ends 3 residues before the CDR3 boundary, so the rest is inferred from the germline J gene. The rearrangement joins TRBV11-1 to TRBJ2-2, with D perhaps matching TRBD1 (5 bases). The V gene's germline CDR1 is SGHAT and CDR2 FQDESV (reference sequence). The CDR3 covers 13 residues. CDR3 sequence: CASSLEGFSPLFF. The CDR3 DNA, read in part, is TGTGCCAGCAGCTTAGAGGGGTTCTCACCG.

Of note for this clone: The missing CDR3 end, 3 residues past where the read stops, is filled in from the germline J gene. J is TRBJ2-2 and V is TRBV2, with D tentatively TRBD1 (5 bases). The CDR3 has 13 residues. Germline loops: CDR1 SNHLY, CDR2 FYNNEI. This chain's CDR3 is CASTTEYNSPLFF. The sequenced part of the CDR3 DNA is TGTGCCAGCACGACAGAATATAATTCACCG.

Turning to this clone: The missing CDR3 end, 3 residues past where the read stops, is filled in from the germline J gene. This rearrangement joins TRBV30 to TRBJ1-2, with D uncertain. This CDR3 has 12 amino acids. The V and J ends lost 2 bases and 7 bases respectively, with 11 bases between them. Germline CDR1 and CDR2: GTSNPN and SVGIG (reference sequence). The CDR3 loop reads CAWSPGIGGYTF. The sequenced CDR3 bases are TGTGCCTGGAGTCCGGGGATCGGTGGC.

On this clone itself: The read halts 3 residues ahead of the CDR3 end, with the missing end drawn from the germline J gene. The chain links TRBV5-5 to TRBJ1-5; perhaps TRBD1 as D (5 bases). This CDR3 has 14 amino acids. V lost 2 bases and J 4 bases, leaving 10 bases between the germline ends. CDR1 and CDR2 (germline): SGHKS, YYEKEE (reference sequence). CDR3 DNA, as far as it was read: TGTGCCAGCAGCTTTAAGGGGAAGAATCAGCCC. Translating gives CASSFKGKNQP. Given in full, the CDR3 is CASSFKGKNQPQHF.

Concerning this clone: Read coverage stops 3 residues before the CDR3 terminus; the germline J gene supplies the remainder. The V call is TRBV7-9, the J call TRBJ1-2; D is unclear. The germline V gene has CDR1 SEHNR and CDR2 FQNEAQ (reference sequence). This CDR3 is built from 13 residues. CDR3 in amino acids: CASSPRTSYDYTF. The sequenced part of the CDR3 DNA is TGTGCCAGCAGCCCCCGGACTAGCTACGAC. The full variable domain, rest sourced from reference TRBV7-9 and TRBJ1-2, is DTGVSQNPRHKITKRGQNVTFRCDPISEHNRLYWYRQTLGQGPEFLTYFQNEAQLEKSRLLSDRFSAERPKGSFSTLEIQRTEQGDSAMYLCASSPRTSYDYTFGSGTRLTVV.

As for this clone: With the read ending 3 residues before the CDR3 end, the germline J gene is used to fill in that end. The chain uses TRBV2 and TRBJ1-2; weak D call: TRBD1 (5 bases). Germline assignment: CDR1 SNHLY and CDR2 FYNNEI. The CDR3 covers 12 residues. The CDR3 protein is CASSGRRGTYTF. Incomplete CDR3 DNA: TGTGCCAGCAGTGGACGAAGGGGTACC.

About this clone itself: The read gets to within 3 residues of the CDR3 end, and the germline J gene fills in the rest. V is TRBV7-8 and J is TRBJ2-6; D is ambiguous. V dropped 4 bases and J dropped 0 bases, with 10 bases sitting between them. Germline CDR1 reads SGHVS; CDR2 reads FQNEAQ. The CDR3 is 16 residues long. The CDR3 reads CASSSLPNSGANVLTF. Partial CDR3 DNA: TGTGCCAGCAGCTCACTTCCAAACTCTGGGGCCAACGTC. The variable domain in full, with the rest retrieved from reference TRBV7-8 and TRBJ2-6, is GAGVSQSPRYKVAKRGQDVALRCDPISGHVSLFWYQQALGQGPEFLTYFQNEAQLDKSGLPSDRFFAERPEGSVSTLKIQRTQQEDSAVYLCASSSLPNSGANVLTFGAGSRLTVL.

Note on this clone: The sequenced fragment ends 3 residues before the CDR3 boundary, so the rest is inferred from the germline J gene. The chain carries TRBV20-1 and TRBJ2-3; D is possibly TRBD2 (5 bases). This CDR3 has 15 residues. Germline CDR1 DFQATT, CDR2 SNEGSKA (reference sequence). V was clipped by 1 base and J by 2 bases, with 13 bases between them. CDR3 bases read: TGCAGTGCTAGAGTTCGGACGGACTTCACAGATACG. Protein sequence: CSARVRTDFTDT. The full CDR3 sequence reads CSARVRTDFTDTQYF.

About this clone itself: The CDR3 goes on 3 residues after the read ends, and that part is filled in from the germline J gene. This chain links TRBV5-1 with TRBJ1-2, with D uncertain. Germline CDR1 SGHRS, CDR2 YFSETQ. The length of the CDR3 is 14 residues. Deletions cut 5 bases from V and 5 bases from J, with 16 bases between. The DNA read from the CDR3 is TGCGCCAGCAGAACCCAGAAGACTGATTATGGC. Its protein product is CASRTQKTDYG. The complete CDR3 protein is CASRTQKTDYGYTF.

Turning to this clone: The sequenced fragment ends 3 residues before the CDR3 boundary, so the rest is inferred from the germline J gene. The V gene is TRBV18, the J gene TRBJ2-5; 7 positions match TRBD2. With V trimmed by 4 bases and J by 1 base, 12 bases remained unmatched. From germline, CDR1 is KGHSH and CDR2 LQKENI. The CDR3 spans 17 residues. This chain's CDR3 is CASSRGAGTKLQETQYF. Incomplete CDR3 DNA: TGTGCCAGCTCACGTGGAGCCGGGACTAAGCTCCAAGAGACC.

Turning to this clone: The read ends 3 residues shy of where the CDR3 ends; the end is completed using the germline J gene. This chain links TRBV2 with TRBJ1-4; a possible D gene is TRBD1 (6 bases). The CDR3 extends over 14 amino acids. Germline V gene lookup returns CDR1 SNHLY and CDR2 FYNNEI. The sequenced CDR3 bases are TGTGCCAGCGGACAATCTGCGGGGGCCAACGTA. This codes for CASGQSAGANV. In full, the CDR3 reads CASGQSAGANVLFF.

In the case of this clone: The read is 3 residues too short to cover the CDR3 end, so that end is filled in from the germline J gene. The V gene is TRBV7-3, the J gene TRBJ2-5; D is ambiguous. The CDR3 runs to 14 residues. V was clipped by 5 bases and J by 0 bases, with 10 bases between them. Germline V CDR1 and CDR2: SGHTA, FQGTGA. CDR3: CASSQSGYQETQYF. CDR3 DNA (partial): TGTGCCAGCAGCCAATCCGGGTACCAAGAGACC.

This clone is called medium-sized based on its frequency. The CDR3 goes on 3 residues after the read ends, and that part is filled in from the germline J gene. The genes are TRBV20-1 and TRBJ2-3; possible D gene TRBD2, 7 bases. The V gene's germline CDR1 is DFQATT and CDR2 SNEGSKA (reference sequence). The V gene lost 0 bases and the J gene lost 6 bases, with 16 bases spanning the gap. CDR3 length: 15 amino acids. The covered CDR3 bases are TGCAGTGCTAGAGATTTCTCGGGGGGCTTGGATACG. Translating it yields CSARDFSGGLDT. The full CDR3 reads CSARDFSGGLDTQYF.

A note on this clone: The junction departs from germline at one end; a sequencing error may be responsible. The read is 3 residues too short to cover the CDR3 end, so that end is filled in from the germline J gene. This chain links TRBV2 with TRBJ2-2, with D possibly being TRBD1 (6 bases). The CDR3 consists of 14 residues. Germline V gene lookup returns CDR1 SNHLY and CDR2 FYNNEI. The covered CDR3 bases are TGTGCCGGCAGGAAAGACAGGTTTAATGAAAAG. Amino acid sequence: CAGRKDRFNEK. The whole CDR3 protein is CAGRKDRFNEKLFF.

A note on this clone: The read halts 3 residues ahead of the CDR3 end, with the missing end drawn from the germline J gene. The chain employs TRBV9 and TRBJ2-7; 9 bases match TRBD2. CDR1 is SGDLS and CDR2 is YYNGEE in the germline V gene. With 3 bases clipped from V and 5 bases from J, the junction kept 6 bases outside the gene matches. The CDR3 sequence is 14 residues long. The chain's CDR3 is CASSAIAGDNEQYF. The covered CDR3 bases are TGTGCCAGCAGCGCGATAGCGGGGGATAACGAG.